Described below is a single TCR beta chain sequence and its context. What it binds is unknown. TCRdb re-called the reads with MiXCR, one entry per CDR3 protein. The sample has about a million distinct CDR3 sequences; less than 35% are singletons. This entry belongs to a study of T cell repertoires in cytomegalovirus infection. The source material was cultured CD8+ T cells from PBMCs, sampled from culture after CMV antigen stimulation. The receptor's source is a human donor in good health (CMV status not recorded). Some clones in this sample may be carry-over from other donors' samples.

The CDR3 nucleotides are TGTGCCAGCAGTCTGGGCCAGCATAATTCACCCCTCCACTTT. This codes for CASSLGQHNSPLHF. The chain uses TRBV5-6 and TRBJ1-6; the D is unclear. In germline, CDR1 is SGHDT, CDR2 YYEEEE. CDR3 length: 14 amino acids. Trimming removed 5 bases from V and 5 bases from J, with 11 bases in between.